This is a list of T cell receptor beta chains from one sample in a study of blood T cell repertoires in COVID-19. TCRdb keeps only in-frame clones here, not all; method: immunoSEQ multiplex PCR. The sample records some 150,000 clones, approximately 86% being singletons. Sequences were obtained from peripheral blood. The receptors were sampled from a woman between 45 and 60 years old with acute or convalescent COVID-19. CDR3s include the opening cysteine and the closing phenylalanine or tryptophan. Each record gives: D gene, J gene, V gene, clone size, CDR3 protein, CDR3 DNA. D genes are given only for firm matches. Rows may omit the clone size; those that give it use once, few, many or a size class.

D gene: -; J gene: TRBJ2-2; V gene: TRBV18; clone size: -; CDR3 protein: CASSPKTVETGELFF; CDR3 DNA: TGTGCCAGCTCACCTAAGACAGTGGAGACCGGGGAGCTGTTTTTT
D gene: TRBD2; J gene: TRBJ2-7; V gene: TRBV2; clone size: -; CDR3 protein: CASSILAGETYEQYF; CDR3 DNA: TGTGCCAGCAGCATCTTAGCGGGAGAGACGTACGAGCAGTACTTC
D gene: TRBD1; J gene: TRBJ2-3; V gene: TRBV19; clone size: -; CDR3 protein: CASSRASTTGEDTQYF; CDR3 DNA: TGTGCCAGTAGTCGCGCCTCAACTACAGGGGAAGATACGCAGTATTTT
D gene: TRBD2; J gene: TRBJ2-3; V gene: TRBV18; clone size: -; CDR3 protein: CASSPSGPGTDTQYF; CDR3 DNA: TGTGCCAGCTCACCTAGCGGGCCCGGCACAGATACGCAGTATTTT
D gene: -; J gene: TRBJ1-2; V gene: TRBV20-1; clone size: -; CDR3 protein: CSATPGSGYTF; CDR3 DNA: TGCAGTGCTACCCCGGGAAGCGGCTACACCTTC
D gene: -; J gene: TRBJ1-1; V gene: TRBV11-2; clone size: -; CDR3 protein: CASSPIGGQAFF; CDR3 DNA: TGTGCCAGCAGCCCCATCGGCGGGCAAGCTTTCTTT
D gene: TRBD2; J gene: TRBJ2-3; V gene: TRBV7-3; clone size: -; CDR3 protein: CASSPWTSGASTDTQYF; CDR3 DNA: TGTGCCAGCAGCCCCTGGACTAGCGGAGCTAGCACAGATACGCAGTATTTT
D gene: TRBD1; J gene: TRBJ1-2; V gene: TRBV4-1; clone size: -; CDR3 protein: CASSQGDSFPF; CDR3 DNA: TGCGCCAGCAGCCAAGGGGACAGTTTTCCCTTC
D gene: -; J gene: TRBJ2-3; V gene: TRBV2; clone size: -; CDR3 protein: CASSDPLAPDTQYF; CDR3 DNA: TGTGCCAGCAGTGACCCACTAGCTCCAGATACGCAGTATTTT
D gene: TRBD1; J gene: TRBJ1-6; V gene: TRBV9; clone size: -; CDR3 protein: CASSVGQGVGSPLHF; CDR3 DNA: TGTGCCAGCAGCGTGGGACAGGGGGTAGGGTCACCCCTCCACTTT
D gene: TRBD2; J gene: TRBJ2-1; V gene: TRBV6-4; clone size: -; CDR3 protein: CASSYSGGAYNEQFF; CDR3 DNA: TGTGCCAGCAGTTATAGCGGGGGTGCATACAATGAGCAGTTCTTC
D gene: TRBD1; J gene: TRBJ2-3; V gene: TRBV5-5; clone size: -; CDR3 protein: CASRPTGGPTDTQYF; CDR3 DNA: TGTGCCAGCAGGCCGACAGGGGGCCCCACAGATACGCAGTATTTT
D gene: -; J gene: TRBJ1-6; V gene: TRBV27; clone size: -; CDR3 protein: CASSFNAEHNSPLHF; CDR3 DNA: TGTGCCAGCAGTTTCAACGCAGAACATAATTCACCCCTCCACTTT
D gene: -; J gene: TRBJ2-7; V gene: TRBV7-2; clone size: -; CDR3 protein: CASSLGLVEQYF; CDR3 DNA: TGTGCCAGCAGCTTAGGACTAGTCGAGCAGTACTTC
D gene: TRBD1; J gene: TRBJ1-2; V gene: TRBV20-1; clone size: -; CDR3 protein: CSASRGQGVLGYGYTF; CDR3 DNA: TGCAGTGCTAGTAGGGGACAGGGAGTTTTAGGTTATGGCTACACCTTC
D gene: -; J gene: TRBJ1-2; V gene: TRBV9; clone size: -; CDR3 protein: CASSVDSSYGYTF; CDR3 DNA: TGTGCCAGCAGCGTTGACTCCAGCTATGGCTACACCTTC
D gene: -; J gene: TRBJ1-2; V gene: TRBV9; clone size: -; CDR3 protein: CASSQTGSDGYTF; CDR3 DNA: TGTGCCAGCAGCCAAACAGGTAGTGATGGCTACACCTTC
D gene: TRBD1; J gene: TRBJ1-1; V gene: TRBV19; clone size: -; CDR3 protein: CASSIPRGRNTEAFF; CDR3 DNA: TGTGCCAGTAGTATCCCCAGGGGGAGGAACACTGAAGCTTTCTTT
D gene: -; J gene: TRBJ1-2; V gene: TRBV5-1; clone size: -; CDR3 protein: CASSFVQGGYGYTF; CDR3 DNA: TGCGCCAGCAGCTTCGTACAAGGGGGCTATGGCTACACCTTC
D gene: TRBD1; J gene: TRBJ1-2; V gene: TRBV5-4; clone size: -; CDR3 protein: CASSLGQGGYTF; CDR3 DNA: TGTGCCAGCAGCCTGGGACAGGGAGGCTACACCTTC
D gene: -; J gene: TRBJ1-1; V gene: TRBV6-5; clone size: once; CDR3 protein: CASSYPGGFGEAFF; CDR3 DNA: TGTGCCAGCAGTTACCCGGGTGGGTTCGGTGAAGCTTTCTTT
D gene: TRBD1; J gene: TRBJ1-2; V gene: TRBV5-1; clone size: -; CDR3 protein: CASSRTGTGDNYGYTF; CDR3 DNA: TGCGCCAGCAGTCGTACCGGGACAGGAGATAACTATGGCTACACCTTC
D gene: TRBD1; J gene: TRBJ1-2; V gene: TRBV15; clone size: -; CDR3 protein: CAASRLTTGGYLNYGYTF; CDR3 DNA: TGTGCCGCCAGCAGATTGACGACAGGGGGCTATCTTAACTATGGCTACACCTTC
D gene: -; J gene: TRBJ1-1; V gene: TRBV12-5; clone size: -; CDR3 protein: CASGLVNLTAFF; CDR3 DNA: TGTGCTAGTGGTTTGGTAAACTTAACAGCTTTCTTT